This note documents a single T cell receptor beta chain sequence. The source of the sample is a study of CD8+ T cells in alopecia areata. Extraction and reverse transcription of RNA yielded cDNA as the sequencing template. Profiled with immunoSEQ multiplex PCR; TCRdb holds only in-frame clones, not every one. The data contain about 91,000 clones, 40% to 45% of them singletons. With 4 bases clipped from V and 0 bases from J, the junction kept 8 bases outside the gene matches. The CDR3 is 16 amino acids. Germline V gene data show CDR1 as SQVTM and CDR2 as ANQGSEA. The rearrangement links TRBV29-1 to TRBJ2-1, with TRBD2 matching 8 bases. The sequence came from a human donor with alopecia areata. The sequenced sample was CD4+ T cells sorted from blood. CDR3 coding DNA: TGCAGCGTTGCCGCGACTAGCGCTCACTCCTACAATGAGCAGTTCTTC. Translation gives CSVAATSAHSYNEQFF.